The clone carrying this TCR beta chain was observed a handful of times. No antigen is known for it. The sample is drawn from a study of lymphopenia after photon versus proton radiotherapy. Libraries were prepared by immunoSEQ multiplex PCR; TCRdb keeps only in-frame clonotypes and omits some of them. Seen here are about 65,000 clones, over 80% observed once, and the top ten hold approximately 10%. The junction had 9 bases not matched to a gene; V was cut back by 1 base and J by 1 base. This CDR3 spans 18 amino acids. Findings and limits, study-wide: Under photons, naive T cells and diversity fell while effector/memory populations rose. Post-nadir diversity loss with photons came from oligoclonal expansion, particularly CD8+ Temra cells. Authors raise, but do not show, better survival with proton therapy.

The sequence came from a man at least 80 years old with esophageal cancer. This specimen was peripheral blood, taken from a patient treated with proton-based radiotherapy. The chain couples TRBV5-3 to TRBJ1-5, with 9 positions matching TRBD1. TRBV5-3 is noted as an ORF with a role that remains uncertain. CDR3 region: CARSLPGQGRRSNQPQHF. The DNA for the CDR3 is TGTGCCAGAAGCTTGCCGGGACAGGGTCGTCGAAGCAATCAGCCCCAGCATTTT.